The 19 T cell receptor beta chains below were found in one sample sequenced in a study of cytotoxic CD8 clonotypes in ibrutinib-treated CLL. Generated by immunoSEQ multiplex PCR, the TCRdb table keeps only in-frame clones and is missing some. Of tens of thousands of clones listed, around 55% are singletons. The sample was PBMCs, taken after 24 months of ibrutinib treatment. These receptor sequences come from a human donor with chronic lymphocytic leukemia.

This chain links TRBV19 with TRBJ2-1; perhaps TRBD2 as D (7 bases). Germline V gives CDR1 LNHDA, CDR2 SQIVND (reference sequence). This CDR3 has 15 amino acids. V lost 7 bases and J lost 7, with 20 bases in between. The CDR3, as DNA: TGTGCCAGTACGTGGCGGGGGCACTCGGGAAATGAGCAGTTCTTC. Translation gives CASTWRGHSGNEQFF.

This clone was found a few times. The chain employs TRBV4-2 and TRBJ1-3; TRBD1 might be the D (6 bases). Germline V gives CDR1 LGHNA, CDR2 YNFKEQ. This CDR3 contains 16 residues. Deletions cut 4 bases from V and 4 bases from J, with 17 bases between. DNA for the CDR3: TGTGCCAGCAGCCCCCCGAAGGGGGGTGCAGGAAACACCATATATTTT. Its translation is CASSPPKGGAGNTIYF.

This clone is labeled as medium-sized (0.01 to 0.1%). V and J are TRBV9 and TRBJ1-2; 7 positions match TRBD1. Germline CDR1 and CDR2: SGDLS and YYNGEE. The length of the CDR3 is 13 residues. V trimming: 1 base; J trimming: 7 bases; junction bases outside the gene matches: 4. This CDR3 is CASSVSQGVGYTF. For the CDR3, the DNA is TGTGCCAGCAGCGTAAGCCAGGGGGTTGGCTACACCTTC.

The rearrangement links TRBV28 to TRBJ2-1; no definite D call. The germline gives CDR1 MDHEN, CDR2 SYDVKM. The CDR3 is 13 residues long. V was shortened by 6 bases and J by 4 bases, with 10 bases between the two germline ends. Written as DNA, the CDR3 is TGTGCCAGCAGCAGGCAAGGGTACAATGAGCAGTTCTTC. Amino acid sequence: CASSRQGYNEQFF.

The table lists this clone with a count of one. The CDR3 is CASSVAQETQYF. Here the CDR3 DNA reads TGTGCCAGCAGTGTAGCGCAAGAGACCCAGTACTTC. This chain connects TRBV6-6 to TRBJ2-5, with a tentative D call TRBD2 (5 bases). The germline gives CDR1 MNHNY, CDR2 SVGAGI (reference sequence). The CDR3 totals 12 residues. Between the trimmed V and J ends, which lost 5 bases and 2 bases, there was a span of 6 bases.

The V call is TRBV28, the J call TRBJ1-2; TRBD1 might be the D (6 bases). Looked up from germline, CDR1 is MDHEN and CDR2 is SYDVKM. Trimming stripped 3 bases from V and 8 bases from J, with 22 bases between. This CDR3 contains 16 residues. CDR3 DNA: TGTGCCAGCAGTTTTATTGGACAGATAAACTCTGGAGGCTACACCTTC. Translated, it gives CASSFIGQINSGGYTF.

This chain links TRBV7-9 with TRBJ1-2, with unresolved D. CDR3 size: 13 residues. V was clipped by 2 bases and J by 8 bases, with 12 bases between them. Germline CDR1 SEHNR, CDR2 FQNEAQ (reference sequence). The CDR3 spells CASSLRAPEGYTF. In nucleotides, the CDR3 is TGTGCCAGCAGCTTAAGAGCCCCCGAAGGCTACACCTTC.

This chain joins TRBV14 and TRBJ2-1; D is undetermined. V lost 1 base, J lost 0 bases, and 10 bases lay in between. Germline-derived CDR1 and CDR2 are SGHDN and FVKESK. There are 16 residues in the CDR3. DNA of the CDR3: TGTGCCAGCAGCCAAGCTCTGCGGCACTCCTACAATGAGCAGTTCTTC. Translated, it gives CASSQALRHSYNEQFF.

The rearrangement joins TRBV27 to TRBJ2-2; possibly TRBD2 for D (6 bases). Germline lookup yields CDR1 MNHEY and CDR2 SMNVEV (reference sequence). This CDR3 region has 16 residues. Trimming stripped 6 bases from V and 6 bases from J, with 20 bases between. The CDR3 coding sequence is TGTGCCAGCAGCGCACAGGTAGCGGTCGTGCCCGGGGAGCTGTTTTTT. Encoded protein: CASSAQVAVVPGELFF.

The V gene is TRBV12-2, the J gene TRBJ2-7. TRBV12-2 is assigned pseudogene status. The CDR3 loop spans 12 amino acids. The CDR3 region is CASRPETYEQYF. The CDR3 DNA reads as TGTGCAAGTCGCCCCGAAACCTACGAGCAGTACTTC.

This chain uses TRBV7-2 with TRBJ2-5; D call uncertain. The V gene's germline CDR1 is SGHTA and CDR2 FQGNSA. This CDR3 is 13 amino acids long. V lost 3 bases and J 4 bases, leaving 9 bases between the germline ends. CDR3 amino acids: CASSFSYSETQYF. The CDR3, as DNA: TGTGCCAGCAGCTTTTCTTACTCAGAGACCCAGTACTTC.

This clone turned up a few times. CDR3 region: CASSQVGGANVLTF. The CDR3 DNA is TGTGCCAGCAGCCAAGTCGGGGGGGCCAACGTCCTGACTTTC. This rearrangement joins TRBV7-2 to TRBJ2-6; D is unclear. This CDR3 spans 14 amino acids. Germline V gives CDR1 SGHTA, CDR2 FQGNSA. V shed 5 bases and J shed 4 bases, with 9 bases lying between them.

This sequence joins TRBV5-1 and TRBJ1-4; 8 bases agree with TRBD1. Per the germline V gene, CDR1 is SGHRS and CDR2 is YFSETQ. Trimming cost V 4 bases and J 8 bases; bases outside gene matches: 7. This CDR3 is built from 14 residues. The CDR3 DNA sequence: TGCGCCAGCAGCCCGACAGGGGTGGGGGAAAAACTGTTTTTT. This codes for CASSPTGVGEKLFF.

This clone was seen more than once but under ten times. V gene TRBV2 combines with J gene TRBJ1-1, with no clear D. The CDR3 contains 11 residues. CDR1 is SNHLY, CDR2 FYNNEI, per germline. V shed 11 bases and J shed 0 bases, with 7 bases lying between them. In nucleotides, the CDR3 is TGTGCCGTAGTGGTGAACACTGAAGCTTTCTTT. It specifies CAVVVNTEAFF.

The chain is built from TRBV6-5 and TRBJ2-7, with 8 nucleotides matching TRBD2. This CDR3 is built from 14 residues. V shed 6 bases and J 6 bases; nucleotides not matched to a gene: 10. CDR1 is MNHEY and CDR2 is SVGAGI in the germline V gene. CDR3 in amino acids: CASSPTGRGAEQYF. CDR3 nucleotides: TGTGCCAGCAGCCCCACCGGGAGGGGAGCCGAGCAGTACTTC.

At least ten counts were recorded for this clone. J is TRBJ1-2 and V is TRBV5-1, with a tentative D call TRBD1 (5 bases). Germline CDR1 is SGHRS and CDR2 is YFSETQ. V lost 4 bases and J 5 bases, leaving 15 bases between the germline ends. This CDR3 contains 14 residues. The CDR3 loop is CASSIRGGDYGYTF. Written as DNA, the CDR3 is TGCGCCAGCAGCATAAGGGGAGGGGATTATGGCTACACCTTC.

The chain combines TRBV27 with TRBJ2-7; 8 bases align to TRBD1. The germline CDR1 and CDR2 sequences are MNHEY and SMNVEV (reference sequence). The CDR3 totals 13 residues. Trimming removed 5 bases from V and 4 bases from J; junction bases left unmatched: 4. The CDR3 is CASSMGQAYEQYF. CDR3 DNA sequence: TGTGCCAGCAGTATGGGACAGGCTTACGAGCAGTACTTC.

This clone was picked up a small number of times. Written as DNA, the CDR3 is TGTGCCAGCAGCCACACAGCGAACACTGAAGCTTTCTTT. Translating it yields CASSHTANTEAFF. The chain recombines TRBV6-6 with TRBJ1-1; D unresolved. Trimming took 6 bases from V and 1 from J, leaving 9 bases between them. The length of the CDR3 is 13 residues. Germline V gives CDR1 MNHNY, CDR2 SVGAGI (reference sequence).

The V and J genes are TRBV5-1 and TRBJ2-1; 8 nucleotides match TRBD2. The CDR3 consists of 15 residues. CDR1 and CDR2 (germline): SGHRS, YFSETQ. V shed 0 bases, J shed 4 bases, and the junction held 3 bases outside the gene matches. CDR3 residues: CASSLAGREYNEQFF. In nucleotides, the CDR3 is TGCGCCAGCAGCTTGGCCGGGAGGGAGTACAATGAGCAGTTCTTC.